This T cell receptor (beta chain) was retrieved from a study of vaccination effects on CD4 cells after COVID-19. This table comes from immunoSEQ multiplex PCR, and its TCRdb copy is limited to in-frame clones, with some not included. The sample has 55,000 to 70,000 clones, 76% seen once. Of note for this clone: The target antigen is unknown.

The CDR3 totals 13 residues. Germline-derived CDR1 and CDR2 are GTSNPN and SVGIG (reference sequence). Trimming cost V 4 bases and J 10 bases, with 14 bases left between them. After expansion with viral peptide pools in the ViraFEST assay, antigen-specific CD4+ T cells were sequenced. When 10 to 11 days of culture had elapsed, CD4+ T cells were isolated. The cohort was immunized with two doses of either the BNT162b2 or mRNA-1273 vaccine. Each well held around 2 million PBMC cultured with roughly 9.7 ug/ml peptides and about 9.7 IU/ml IL-2. The source material was CD4+ T cells from PBMCs cultured with HCoV-OC43 spike peptides, sampled after COVID-19 vaccination. Subset indicated: HCoV-OC43 spike overlapping peptide pool stimulation. This clonotype originated in a human donor who received a COVID-19 vaccine. This chain uses TRBV30 with TRBJ1-6, with unresolved D. CDR3 amino acids: CAWNIQTKSPLHF. The CDR3 DNA is TGTGCCTGGAATATTCAAACAAAGTCACCCCTCCACTTT.